This TCR beta chain stems from a study of cytomegalovirus exposure and HLA in healthy donors. Vbeta (60) and Jbeta (13) primers were used in the PCR. The protocol was immunoSEQ multiplex PCR, while the TCRdb copy is restricted to in-frame clones and leaves out a portion. The table includes some 150,000 clones, roughly three quarters detected once. Study-wide points: Segments of the TCR beta V type were, in most cases, productive about 87% or about 30% of the time in an earlier analysis.

This CDR3 spans 14 amino acids. V dropped 6 bases and J dropped 0; count of bases not matched to a gene: 4. Germline V lookup: CDR1 SGHRS, CDR2 YFSETQ. As concerns this clone: Its antigen is still unknown.

The clonotype comes from a woman aged 40 to 49 in good health and CMV-seronegative. The J gene is TRBJ2-3, the V gene TRBV5-1, with TRBD2 matching over 7 bases. Input material: PBMCs. The CDR3 protein is CASKGGESTDTQYF. The CDR3 nucleotides read TGCGCCAGCAAGGGAGGGGAGAGCACAGATACGCAGTATTTT.